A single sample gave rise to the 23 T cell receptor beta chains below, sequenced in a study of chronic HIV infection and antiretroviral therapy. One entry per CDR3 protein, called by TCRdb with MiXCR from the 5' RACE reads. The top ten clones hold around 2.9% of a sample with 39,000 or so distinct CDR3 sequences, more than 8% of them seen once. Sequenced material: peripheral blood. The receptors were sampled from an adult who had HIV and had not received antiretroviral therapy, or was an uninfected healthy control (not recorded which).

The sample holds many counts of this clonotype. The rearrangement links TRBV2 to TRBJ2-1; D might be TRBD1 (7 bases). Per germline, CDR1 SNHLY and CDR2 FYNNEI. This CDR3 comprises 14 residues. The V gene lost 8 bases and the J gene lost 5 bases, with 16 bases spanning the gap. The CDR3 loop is CASLHRGGDNEQFF. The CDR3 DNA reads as TGTGCCAGCCTCCACAGGGGAGGAGACAATGAGCAGTTCTTC.

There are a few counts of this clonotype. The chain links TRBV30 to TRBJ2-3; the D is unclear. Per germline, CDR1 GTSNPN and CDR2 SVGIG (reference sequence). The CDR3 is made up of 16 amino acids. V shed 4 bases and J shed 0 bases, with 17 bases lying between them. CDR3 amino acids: CAWIPIDQRSTDTQYF. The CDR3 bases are TGTGCCTGGATTCCGATTGACCAACGAAGCACAGATACGCAGTATTTT. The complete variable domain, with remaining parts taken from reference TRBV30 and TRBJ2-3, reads SQTIHQWPATLVQPVGSPLSLECTVEGTSNPNLYWYRQAAGRGLQLLFYSVGIGQISSEVPQNLSASRPQDRQFILSSKKLLLSDSGFYLCAWIPIDQRSTDTQYFGPGTRLTVL.

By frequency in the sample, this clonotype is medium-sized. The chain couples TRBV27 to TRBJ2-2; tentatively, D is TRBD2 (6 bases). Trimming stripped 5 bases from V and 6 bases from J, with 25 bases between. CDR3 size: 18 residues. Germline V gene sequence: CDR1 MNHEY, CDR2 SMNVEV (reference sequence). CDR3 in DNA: TGTGCCAGCAGTCCGATCCCCAGCAGACTAGGAAACGCCGGGGAGCTGTTTTTT. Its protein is CASSPIPSRLGNAGELFF.

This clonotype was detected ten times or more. The CDR3 is CSARDRLSMNTEAFF. The CDR3 DNA reads TGCAGCGCAAGGGACAGACTAAGCATGAACACTGAAGCTTTCTTT. This chain connects TRBV29-1 to TRBJ1-1, with TRBD1 matching 7 bases. The CDR3 sequence is 15 residues long. Trimming took 7 bases from V and 0 from J; bases not matched to a gene: 11. Germline V gene sequence: CDR1 SQVTM, CDR2 ANQGSEA.

The CDR3 protein is CASSFLGTGTGATDTEAFF. CDR3 DNA sequence: TGCGCCAGCAGCTTTTTAGGCACAGGGACTGGGGCAACGGATACTGAAGCTTTCTTT. This chain joins TRBV5-1 and TRBJ1-1; possibly TRBD1 for D (6 bases). Looked up from germline, CDR1 is SGHRS and CDR2 is YFSETQ. The CDR3 is 19 residues long. Trimming shortened V by 2 bases and J by 5 bases, and 28 bases separated the two germline ends.

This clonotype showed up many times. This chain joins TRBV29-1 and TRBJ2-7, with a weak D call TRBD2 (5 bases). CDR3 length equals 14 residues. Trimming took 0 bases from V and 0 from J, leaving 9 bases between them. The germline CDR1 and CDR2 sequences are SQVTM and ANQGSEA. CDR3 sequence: CSVEEGSSSYEQYF. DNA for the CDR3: TGCAGCGTTGAAGAGGGGAGCAGCTCCTACGAGCAGTACTTC.

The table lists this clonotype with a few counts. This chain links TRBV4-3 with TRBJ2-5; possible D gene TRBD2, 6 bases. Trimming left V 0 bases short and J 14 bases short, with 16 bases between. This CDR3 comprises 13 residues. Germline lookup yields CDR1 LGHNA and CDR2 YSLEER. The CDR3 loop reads CASSQDGRGPPYF. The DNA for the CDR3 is TGCGCCAGCAGCCAAGATGGGCGGGGACCCCCATACTTC.

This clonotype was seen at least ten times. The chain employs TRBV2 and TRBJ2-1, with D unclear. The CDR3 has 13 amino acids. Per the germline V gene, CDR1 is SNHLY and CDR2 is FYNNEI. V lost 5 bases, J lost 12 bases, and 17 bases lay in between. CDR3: CASSSNAGRAQFF. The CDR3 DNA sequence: TGTGCCAGCAGTTCGAACGCCGGACGGGCGCAGTTCTTC.

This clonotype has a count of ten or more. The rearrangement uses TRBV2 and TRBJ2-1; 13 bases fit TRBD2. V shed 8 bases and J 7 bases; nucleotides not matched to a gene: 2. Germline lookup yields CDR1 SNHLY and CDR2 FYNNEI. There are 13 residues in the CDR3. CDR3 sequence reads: CASGTSGTNEQFF. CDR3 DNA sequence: TGTGCCAGCGGGACTAGCGGGACGAATGAGCAGTTCTTC.

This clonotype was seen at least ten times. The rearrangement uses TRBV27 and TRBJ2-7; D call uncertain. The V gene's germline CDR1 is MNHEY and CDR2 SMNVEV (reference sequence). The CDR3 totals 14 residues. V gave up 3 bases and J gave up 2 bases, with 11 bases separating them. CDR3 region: CASSLRGTAYEQYF. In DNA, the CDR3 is TGTGCCAGCAGTTTGCGCGGAACCGCCTACGAGCAGTACTTC.

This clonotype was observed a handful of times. CDR3 nucleotides: TGCAGCGCCAACTCTGGGGCCAACGTCCTGACTTTC. Its protein is CSANSGANVLTF. The V and J genes are TRBV29-1 and TRBJ2-6; D not resolved. Germline values: CDR1 SQVTM, CDR2 ANQGSEA. V gave up 7 bases and J gave up 0 bases, with 4 bases separating them. The CDR3 spans 12 residues.

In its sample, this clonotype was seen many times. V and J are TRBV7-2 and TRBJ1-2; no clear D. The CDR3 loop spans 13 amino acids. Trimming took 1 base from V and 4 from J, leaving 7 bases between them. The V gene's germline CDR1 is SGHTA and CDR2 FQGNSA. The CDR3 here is CASSLGTAYGYTF. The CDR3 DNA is TGTGCCAGCAGCTTAGGGACGGCCTATGGCTACACCTTC.

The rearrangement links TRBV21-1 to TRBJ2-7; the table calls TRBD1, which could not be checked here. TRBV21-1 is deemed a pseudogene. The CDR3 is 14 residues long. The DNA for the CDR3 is TGTGCCAGCAGCCCGGGACAGGGGTGCTACGAGCAGTACTTC. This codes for CASSPGQGCYEQYF.

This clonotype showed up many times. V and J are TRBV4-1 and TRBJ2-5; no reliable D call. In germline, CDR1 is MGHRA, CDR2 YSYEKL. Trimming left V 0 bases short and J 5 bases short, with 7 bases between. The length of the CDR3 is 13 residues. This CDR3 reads CASSQEGTETQYF. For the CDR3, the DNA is TGCGCCAGCAGCCAAGAGGGTACGGAGACCCAGTACTTC.

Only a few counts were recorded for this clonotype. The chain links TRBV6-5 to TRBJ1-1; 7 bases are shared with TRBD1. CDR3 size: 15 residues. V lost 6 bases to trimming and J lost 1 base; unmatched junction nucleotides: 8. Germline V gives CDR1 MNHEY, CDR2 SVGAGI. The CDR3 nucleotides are TGTGCCAGCAGCACGCCAGGGGGGGGGAACACTGAAGCTTTCTTT. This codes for CASSTPGGGNTEAFF.

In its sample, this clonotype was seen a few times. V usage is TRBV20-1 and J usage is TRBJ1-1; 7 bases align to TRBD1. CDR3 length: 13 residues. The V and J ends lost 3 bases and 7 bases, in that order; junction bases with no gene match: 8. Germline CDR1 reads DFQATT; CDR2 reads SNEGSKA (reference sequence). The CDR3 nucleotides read TGCAGTGCTAGGGAGACAGGGAAGAGTGAAGCTTTCTTT. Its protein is CSARETGKSEAFF.

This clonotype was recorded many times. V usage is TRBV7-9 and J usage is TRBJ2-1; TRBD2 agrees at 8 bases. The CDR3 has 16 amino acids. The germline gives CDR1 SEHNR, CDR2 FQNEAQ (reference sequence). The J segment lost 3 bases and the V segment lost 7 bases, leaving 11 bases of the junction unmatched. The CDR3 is CASNGWRGDLYNEQFF. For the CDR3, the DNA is TGTGCCAGCAATGGCTGGCGGGGGGACCTCTACAATGAGCAGTTCTTC.

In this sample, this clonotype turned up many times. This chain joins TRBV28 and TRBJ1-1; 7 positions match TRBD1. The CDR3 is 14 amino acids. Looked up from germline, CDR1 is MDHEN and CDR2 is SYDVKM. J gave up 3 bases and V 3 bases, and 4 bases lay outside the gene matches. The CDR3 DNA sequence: TGTGCCAGCAGTTTGAAAGGGGGCTACACTGAAGCTTTCTTT. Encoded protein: CASSLKGGYTEAFF.

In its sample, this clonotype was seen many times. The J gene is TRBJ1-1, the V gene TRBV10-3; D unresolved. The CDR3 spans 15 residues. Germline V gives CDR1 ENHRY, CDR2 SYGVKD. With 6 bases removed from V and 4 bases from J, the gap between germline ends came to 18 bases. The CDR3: CAISPSGVLSTEAFF. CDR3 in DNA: TGTGCCATCAGCCCATCCGGGGTGCTCAGCACTGAAGCTTTCTTT.

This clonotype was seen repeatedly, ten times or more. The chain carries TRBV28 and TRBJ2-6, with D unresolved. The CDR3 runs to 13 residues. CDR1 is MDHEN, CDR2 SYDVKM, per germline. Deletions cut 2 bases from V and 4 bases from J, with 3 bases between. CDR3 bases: TGTGCCAGCAGTTTAGCCGGGGCCAACGTCCTGACTTTC. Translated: CASSLAGANVLTF.

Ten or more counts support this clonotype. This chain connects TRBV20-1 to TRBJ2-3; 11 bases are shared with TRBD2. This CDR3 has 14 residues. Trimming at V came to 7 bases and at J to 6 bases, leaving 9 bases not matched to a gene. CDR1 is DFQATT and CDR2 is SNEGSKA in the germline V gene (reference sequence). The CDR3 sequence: CSVWVAGGFDTQYF. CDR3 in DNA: TGCAGTGTTTGGGTAGCGGGGGGGTTCGATACGCAGTATTTT.

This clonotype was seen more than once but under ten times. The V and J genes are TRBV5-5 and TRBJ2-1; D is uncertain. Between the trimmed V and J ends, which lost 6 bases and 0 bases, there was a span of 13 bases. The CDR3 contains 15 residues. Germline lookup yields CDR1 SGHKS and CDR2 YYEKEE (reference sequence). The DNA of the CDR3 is TGTGCCAGCAACCTTAACCGTGACTCCTACAATGAGCAGTTCTTC. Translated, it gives CASNLNRDSYNEQFF.

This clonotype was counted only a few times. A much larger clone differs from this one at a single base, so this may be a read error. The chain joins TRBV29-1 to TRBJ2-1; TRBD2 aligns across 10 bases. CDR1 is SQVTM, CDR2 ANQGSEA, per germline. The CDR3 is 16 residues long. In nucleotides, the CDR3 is TGCAGCGTTGAAGAGGATAGCGGGAGGTCCTACGATGAGCAGTTCTTC. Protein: CSVEEDSGRSYDEQFF.